Listed below are T cell receptor beta chains from one sample, sequenced in a study of human T cells and chemical hapten exposure. From the RACE reads, TCRdb called clonotypes with MiXCR, one entry per CDR3 protein. Of 250,000 or so distinct CDR3 sequences listed, about 8.6% are singletons. Sequenced material: whole blood, taken in connection with sensitization to the hapten diphenylcyclopropenone (DPC). The receptors come from a woman aged 40 to 50 with alopecia areata. Some clones in this sample may be carry-over from other donors' samples. Both conserved end residues are part of each CDR3. Fields, in order: D gene, J gene, clone size, V gene, CDR3 protein, CDR3 DNA. D genes are given only for firm matches. Clone size is given for some rows only: seen once, a few or many times, or a class if the clone is expanded.

D gene: TRBD2; J gene: TRBJ2-3; clone size: few; V gene: TRBV24-1; CDR3 protein: CATSDAGAGRGTDTQYF; CDR3 DNA: TGTGCCACCAGTGACGCCGGTGCAGGGCGGGGGACAGATACGCAGTATTTT
D gene: .; J gene: TRBJ2-1; clone size: many; V gene: TRBV3-1; CDR3 protein: CASSQDASWAGQNYNEQFF; CDR3 DNA: TGTGCCAGCAGCCAAGATGCCAGTTGGGCGGGACAGAATTACAATGAGCAGTTCTTC
D gene: TRBD2; J gene: TRBJ2-7; clone size: .; V gene: TRBV20-1; CDR3 protein: CSASGTSDYEQYF; CDR3 DNA: TGCAGTGCTTCCGGGACTAGCGACTACGAGCAGTACTTC
D gene: TRBD2; J gene: TRBJ2-1; clone size: few; V gene: TRBV19; CDR3 protein: CASSTSGLAVDEQFF; CDR3 DNA: TGTGCCAGTAGTACCTCGGGACTAGCAGTAGATGAGCAGTTCTTC
D gene: .; J gene: TRBJ2-1; clone size: few; V gene: TRBV24-1; CDR3 protein: CATSDPTGGAYEQFF; CDR3 DNA: TGTGCCACCAGTGACCCCACAGGGGGGGCGTATGAGCAGTTCTTC
D gene: .; J gene: TRBJ1-2; clone size: .; V gene: TRBV12-3/TRBV12-4; CDR3 protein: CASSLMGGIDGYTF; CDR3 DNA: TGTGCCAGCAGCCTGATGGGCGGGATAGATGGCTACACCTTC
D gene: .; J gene: TRBJ2-1; clone size: .; V gene: TRBV28; CDR3 protein: CASSSIAAISLINEQFF; CDR3 DNA: TGTGCCAGCAGTTCCATAGCGGCTATTTCCCTAATCAATGAGCAGTTCTTC
D gene: TRBD1; J gene: TRBJ2-1; clone size: .; V gene: TRBV10-3; CDR3 protein: CAIGQGVPHEQFF; CDR3 DNA: TGTGCCATCGGGCAGGGGGTCCCTCATGAGCAGTTCTTC
D gene: .; J gene: TRBJ1-2; clone size: few; V gene: TRBV3-1; CDR3 protein: CASSRGVYGYTF; CDR3 DNA: TGTGCCAGCAGCCGCGGAGTCTATGGCTACACCTTC
D gene: .; J gene: TRBJ2-6; clone size: few; V gene: TRBV7-6; CDR3 protein: CASSLAGRTSGANVLTF; CDR3 DNA: TGTGCCAGCAGCTTAGCGGGACGGACCTCTGGGGCCAACGTCCTGACTTTC
D gene: TRBD2; J gene: TRBJ2-3; clone size: many; V gene: TRBV6-5; CDR3 protein: CASKIGAGGPADTQYF; CDR3 DNA: TGTGCCAGCAAGATCGGAGCGGGAGGGCCGGCAGATACGCAGTATTTT
D gene: TRBD1; J gene: TRBJ1-6; clone size: .; V gene: TRBV12-3/TRBV12-4; CDR3 protein: CASMRQGSQSPLHF; CDR3 DNA: TGTGCCAGCATGAGACAGGGCTCTCAATCACCCCTCCACTTT
D gene: .; J gene: TRBJ1-2; clone size: .; V gene: TRBV12-3/TRBV12-4; CDR3 protein: CASSLGGAEGYTF; CDR3 DNA: TGTGCCAGCAGTTTAGGGGGCGCAGAGGGCTACACCTTC
D gene: .; J gene: TRBJ2-2; clone size: many; V gene: TRBV20-1; CDR3 protein: CSATTQGWAGELFF; CDR3 DNA: TGCAGTGCTACAACTCAGGGATGGGCCGGGGAGCTGTTTTTT
D gene: .; J gene: TRBJ2-3; clone size: few; V gene: TRBV28; CDR3 protein: CASSFSGQGFTQYF; CDR3 DNA: TGTGCCAGCAGTTTCTCAGGTCAGGGGTTCACGCAGTATTTT
D gene: .; J gene: TRBJ2-6; clone size: few; V gene: TRBV7-2; CDR3 protein: CASSPSSGANVLTF; CDR3 DNA: TGTGCCAGCAGCCCAAGCTCTGGGGCCAACGTCCTGACTTTC
D gene: .; J gene: TRBJ2-5; clone size: .; V gene: TRBV20-1; CDR3 protein: CSAALQETQYF; CDR3 DNA: TGCAGTGCTGCTCTCCAAGAGACCCAGTACTTC
D gene: .; J gene: TRBJ1-2; clone size: few; V gene: TRBV6-5; CDR3 protein: CASSYTSTGNYGYTF; CDR3 DNA: TGTGCCAGCAGTTACACCTCTACAGGGAACTATGGCTACACCTTC
D gene: .; J gene: TRBJ2-4; clone size: .; V gene: TRBV9; CDR3 protein: CASSVAVDRGIQYF; CDR3 DNA: TGTGCCAGCAGCGTAGCCGTGGACCGAGGCATTCAGTACTTC
D gene: TRBD1; J gene: TRBJ1-2; clone size: .; V gene: TRBV7-9; CDR3 protein: CASSLSDRVIYGYTF; CDR3 DNA: TGTGCCAGCAGCTTATCGGACAGGGTGATCTATGGCTACACCTTC
D gene: .; J gene: TRBJ1-5; clone size: .; V gene: TRBV7-9; CDR3 protein: CASSPLSVGLEQPQHF; CDR3 DNA: TGTGCCAGCAGCCCCCTTAGTGTGGGCCTCGAGCAGCCCCAGCATTTT
D gene: .; J gene: TRBJ2-7; clone size: many; V gene: TRBV28; CDR3 protein: CASSRELEQYF; CDR3 DNA: TGTGCCAGCAGCCGGGAACTCGAGCAGTACTTC
D gene: .; J gene: TRBJ1-2; clone size: few; V gene: TRBV11-2; CDR3 protein: CASSFAGPNYGYTF; CDR3 DNA: TGTGCCAGCAGCTTTGCAGGGCCTAACTATGGCTACACCTTC
D gene: .; J gene: TRBJ2-3; clone size: .; V gene: TRBV5-1; CDR3 protein: CASSPRTDSTDTQYF; CDR3 DNA: TGCGCCAGCAGCCCCAGGACGGATAGCACAGATACGCAGTATTTT
D gene: .; J gene: TRBJ1-1; clone size: .; V gene: TRBV5-6; CDR3 protein: CASSLAHRTVDTEAFF; CDR3 DNA: TGTGCCAGCAGCTTGGCCCATCGAACGGTGGACACTGAAGCTTTCTTT
D gene: .; J gene: TRBJ2-7; clone size: .; V gene: TRBV7-2; CDR3 protein: CASSLEDADSRYF; CDR3 DNA: TGTGCCAGCAGCTTAGAAGATGCAGACTCTAGGTACTTC
D gene: TRBD2; J gene: TRBJ2-4; clone size: .; V gene: TRBV5-1; CDR3 protein: CASSEEAGGRSRIQYF; CDR3 DNA: TGCGCCAGCAGCGAGGAAGCGGGAGGCCGTTCGCGCATTCAGTACTTC
D gene: .; J gene: TRBJ2-3; clone size: .; V gene: TRBV6-5; CDR3 protein: CASSTTGDTQYF; CDR3 DNA: TGTGCCAGCAGTACAACGGGGGATACGCAGTATTTT
D gene: .; J gene: TRBJ2-7; clone size: few; V gene: TRBV27; CDR3 protein: CASSFGAHSEQYF; CDR3 DNA: TGTGCCAGCAGTTTCGGGGCCCATAGCGAGCAGTACTTC
D gene: TRBD1; J gene: TRBJ1-1; clone size: .; V gene: TRBV29-1; CDR3 protein: CSAKENRDREAFF; CDR3 DNA: TGCAGCGCCAAAGAGAACAGGGACAGAGAAGCTTTCTTT
D gene: .; J gene: TRBJ2-5; clone size: few; V gene: TRBV6-6; CDR3 protein: CASSYSSWVETQYF; CDR3 DNA: TGTGCCAGCAGTTACTCGTCTTGGGTGGAGACCCAGTACTTC
D gene: .; J gene: TRBJ2-1; clone size: .; V gene: TRBV12-3/TRBV12-4; CDR3 protein: CASSSGRGAYNEQFF; CDR3 DNA: TGTGCCAGCAGTTCGGGGAGAGGGGCTTACAATGAGCAGTTCTTC
D gene: TRBD2; J gene: TRBJ2-1; clone size: few; V gene: TRBV5-1; CDR3 protein: CASRRREGNEQFF; CDR3 DNA: TGCGCCAGCAGGCGTAGGGAGGGCAATGAGCAGTTCTTC
D gene: .; J gene: TRBJ2-5; clone size: few; V gene: TRBV9; CDR3 protein: CASSGTREYQETQYF; CDR3 DNA: TGTGCCAGCAGCGGCACCAGGGAGTACCAAGAGACCCAGTACTTC
D gene: .; J gene: TRBJ1-2; clone size: few; V gene: TRBV28; CDR3 protein: CASSLDHGRIYGYTF; CDR3 DNA: TGTGCCAGCAGTTTAGATCATGGCAGGATCTATGGCTACACCTTC
D gene: .; J gene: TRBJ2-3; clone size: few; V gene: TRBV7-6; CDR3 protein: CASSLESRQVSTDTQYF; CDR3 DNA: TGTGCCAGCAGCTTAGAATCCCGACAGGTTAGCACAGATACGCAGTATTTT
D gene: .; J gene: TRBJ1-6; clone size: .; V gene: TRBV6-5; CDR3 protein: CASSYSGPSSSYNSPLHF; CDR3 DNA: TGTGCCAGCAGTTACTCGGGACCGAGTAGCTCCTATAATTCACCCCTCCACTTT
D gene: TRBD2; J gene: TRBJ2-3; clone size: few; V gene: TRBV20-1; CDR3 protein: CSASRGTPGLAWTDTQYF; CDR3 DNA: TGCAGTGCTAGCAGGGGCACGCCGGGACTAGCATGGACAGATACGCAGTATTTT
D gene: TRBD1; J gene: TRBJ1-6; clone size: .; V gene: TRBV15; CDR3 protein: CATSSTDRSSYNSPLHF; CDR3 DNA: TGTGCCACCAGCAGCACGGACAGGAGCTCCTATAATTCACCCCTCCACTTT
D gene: .; J gene: TRBJ2-3; clone size: few; V gene: TRBV4-1; CDR3 protein: CASSQAGHNTDTQYF; CDR3 DNA: TGCGCCAGCAGCCAAGCGGGCCATAACACAGATACGCAGTATTTT
D gene: TRBD1; J gene: TRBJ1-6; clone size: few; V gene: TRBV27; CDR3 protein: CASRLTGSVSPLHF; CDR3 DNA: TGTGCCAGCAGACTGACAGGGTCGGTCTCACCCCTCCACTTT
D gene: TRBD1; J gene: TRBJ1-6; clone size: .; V gene: TRBV20-1; CDR3 protein: CSAGDRKQGAYSPLHF; CDR3 DNA: TGCAGTGCTGGGGATCGAAAACAGGGGGCATATTCACCCCTCCACTTT